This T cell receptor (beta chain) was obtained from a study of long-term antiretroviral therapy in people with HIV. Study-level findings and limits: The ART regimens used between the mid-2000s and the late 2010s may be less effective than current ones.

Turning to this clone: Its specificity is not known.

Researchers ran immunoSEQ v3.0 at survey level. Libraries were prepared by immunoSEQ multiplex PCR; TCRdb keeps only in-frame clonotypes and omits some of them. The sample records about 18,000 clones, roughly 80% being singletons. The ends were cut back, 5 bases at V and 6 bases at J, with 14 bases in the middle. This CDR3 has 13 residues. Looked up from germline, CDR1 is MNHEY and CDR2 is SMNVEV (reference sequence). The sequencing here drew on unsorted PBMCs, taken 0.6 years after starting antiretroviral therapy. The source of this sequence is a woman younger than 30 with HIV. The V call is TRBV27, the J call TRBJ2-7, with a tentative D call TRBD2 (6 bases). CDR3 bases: TGTGCCAGCAGTGGGACGGGACTGCTCGAGCAGTACTTC. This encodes CASSGTGLLEQYF.